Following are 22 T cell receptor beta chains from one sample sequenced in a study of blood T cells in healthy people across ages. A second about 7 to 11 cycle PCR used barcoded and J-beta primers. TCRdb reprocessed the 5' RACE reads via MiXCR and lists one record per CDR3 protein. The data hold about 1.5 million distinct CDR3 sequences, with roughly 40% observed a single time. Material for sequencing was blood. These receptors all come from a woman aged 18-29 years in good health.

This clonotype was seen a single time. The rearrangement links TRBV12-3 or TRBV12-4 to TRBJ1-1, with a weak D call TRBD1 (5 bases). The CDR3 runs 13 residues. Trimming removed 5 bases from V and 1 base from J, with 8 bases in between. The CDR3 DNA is TGTGCCAGCAGTATTGGGACGAACACTGAAGCTTTCTTT. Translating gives CASSIGTNTEAFF.

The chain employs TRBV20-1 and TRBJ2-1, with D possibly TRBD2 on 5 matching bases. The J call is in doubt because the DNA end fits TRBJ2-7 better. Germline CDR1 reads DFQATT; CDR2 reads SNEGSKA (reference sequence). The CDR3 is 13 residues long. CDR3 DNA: TGCAGTGCGCTGGGAGTAGACTTTAATGAGCAGTACTTC. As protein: CSALGVDFNEQYF.

The CDR3 DNA follows: TGCGCCAGCAGCTTGTGGCGGAGTCTCTCCTACAATGAGCAGTACTTC. Translation: CASSLWRSLSYNEQYF. The chain joins TRBV5-1 to TRBJ2-1; D gene uncertain. The J call may be mistaken, given a closer DNA end match to TRBJ2-7. CDR3 length: 16 residues. Germline loops: CDR1 SGHRS, CDR2 YFSETQ.

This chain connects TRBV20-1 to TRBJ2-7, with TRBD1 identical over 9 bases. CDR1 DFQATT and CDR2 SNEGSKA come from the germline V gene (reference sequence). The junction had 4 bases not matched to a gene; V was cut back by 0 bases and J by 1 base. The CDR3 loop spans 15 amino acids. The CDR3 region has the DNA TGCAGTGCTAGAGATACGGGACAGGGTTCCTACGAGCAGTACTTC. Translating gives CSARDTGQGSYEQYF.

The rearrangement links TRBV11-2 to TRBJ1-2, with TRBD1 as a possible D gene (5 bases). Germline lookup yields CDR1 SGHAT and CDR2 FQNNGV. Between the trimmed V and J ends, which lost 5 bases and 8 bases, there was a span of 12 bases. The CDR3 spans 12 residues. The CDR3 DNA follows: TGTGCCAGCAGCCCCTCTCGACAGGGCTACACCTTC. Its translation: CASSPSRQGYTF.

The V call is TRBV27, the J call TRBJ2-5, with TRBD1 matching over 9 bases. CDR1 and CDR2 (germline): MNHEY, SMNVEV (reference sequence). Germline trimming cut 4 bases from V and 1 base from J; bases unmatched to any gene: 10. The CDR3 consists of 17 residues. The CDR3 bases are TGTGCCAGCAGTTGGGGTATGACAGGGGGGTCCCAAGAGACCCAGTACTTC. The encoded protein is CASSWGMTGGSQETQYF.

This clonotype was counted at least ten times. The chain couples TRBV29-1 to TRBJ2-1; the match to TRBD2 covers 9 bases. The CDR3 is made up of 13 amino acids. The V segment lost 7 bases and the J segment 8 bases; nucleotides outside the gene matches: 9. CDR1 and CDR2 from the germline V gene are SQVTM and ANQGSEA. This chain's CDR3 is CSGLGLAADEQFF. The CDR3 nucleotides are TGCAGCGGCCTGGGACTAGCAGCCGATGAGCAGTTCTTC.

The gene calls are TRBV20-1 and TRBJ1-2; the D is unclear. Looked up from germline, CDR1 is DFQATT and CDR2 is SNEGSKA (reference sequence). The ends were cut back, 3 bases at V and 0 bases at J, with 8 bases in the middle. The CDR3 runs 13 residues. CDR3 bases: TGCAGTGCTAGTGTTGGTACTAACTATGGCTACACCTTC. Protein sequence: CSASVGTNYGYTF.

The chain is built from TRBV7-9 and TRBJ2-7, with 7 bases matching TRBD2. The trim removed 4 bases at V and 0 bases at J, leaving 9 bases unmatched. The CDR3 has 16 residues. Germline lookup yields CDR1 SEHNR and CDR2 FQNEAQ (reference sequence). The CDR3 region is CASSSSTSASSYEQYF. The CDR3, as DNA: TGTGCCAGCAGCTCCAGTACTAGCGCTTCCTCCTACGAGCAGTACTTC.

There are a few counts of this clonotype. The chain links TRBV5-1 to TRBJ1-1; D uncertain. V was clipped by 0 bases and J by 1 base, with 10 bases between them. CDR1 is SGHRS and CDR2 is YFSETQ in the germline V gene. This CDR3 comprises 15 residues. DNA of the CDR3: TGCGCCAGCAGCTTGGAGTTCGGGAGGAACACTGAAGCTTTCTTT. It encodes CASSLEFGRNTEAFF.

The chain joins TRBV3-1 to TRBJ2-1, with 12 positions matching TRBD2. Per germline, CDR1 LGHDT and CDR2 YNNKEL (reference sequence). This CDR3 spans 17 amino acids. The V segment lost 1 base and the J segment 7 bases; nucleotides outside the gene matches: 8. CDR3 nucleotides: TGTGCCAGCAGCCAAGGGCGGAGACTAGCGGGAGCTAATGAGCAGTTCTTC. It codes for CASSQGRRLAGANEQFF.

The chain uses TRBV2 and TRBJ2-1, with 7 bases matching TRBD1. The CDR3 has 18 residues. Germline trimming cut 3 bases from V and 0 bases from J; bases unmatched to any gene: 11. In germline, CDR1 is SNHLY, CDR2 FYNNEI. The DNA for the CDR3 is TGTGCCAGCAGTGACGGCAGGGGGATCCCACCCTCCTACAATGAGCAGTTCTTC. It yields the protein CASSDGRGIPPSYNEQFF.

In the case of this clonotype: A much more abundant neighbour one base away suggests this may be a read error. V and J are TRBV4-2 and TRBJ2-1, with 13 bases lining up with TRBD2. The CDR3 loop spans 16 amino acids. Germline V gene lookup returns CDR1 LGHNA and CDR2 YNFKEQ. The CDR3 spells CANSLGLAGTYNEQFF. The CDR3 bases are TGTGCCAACAGCCTGGGACTAGCGGGAACTTACAATGAGCAGTTCTTC.

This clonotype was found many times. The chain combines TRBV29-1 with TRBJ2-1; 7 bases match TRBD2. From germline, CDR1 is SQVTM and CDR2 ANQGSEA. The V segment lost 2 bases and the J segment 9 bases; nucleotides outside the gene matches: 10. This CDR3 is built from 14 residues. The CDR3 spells CSVEWASGTAEQFF. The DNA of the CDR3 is TGCAGCGTTGAATGGGCTAGCGGTACGGCTGAGCAGTTCTTC.

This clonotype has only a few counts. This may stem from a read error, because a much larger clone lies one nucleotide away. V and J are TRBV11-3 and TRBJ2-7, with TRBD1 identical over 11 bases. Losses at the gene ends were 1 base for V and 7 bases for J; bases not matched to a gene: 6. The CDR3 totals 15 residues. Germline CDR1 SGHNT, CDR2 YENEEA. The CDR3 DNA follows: TGTGCCAGCAGCTTAGGGGACAGGGGGTACAATGAGCAGTACTTC. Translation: CASSLGDRGYNEQYF.

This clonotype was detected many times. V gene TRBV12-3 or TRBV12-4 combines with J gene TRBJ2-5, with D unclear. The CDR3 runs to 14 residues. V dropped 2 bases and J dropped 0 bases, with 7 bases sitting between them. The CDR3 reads CASSLNSYQETQYF. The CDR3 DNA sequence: TGTGCCAGCAGTTTAAACTCCTACCAAGAGACCCAGTACTTC.

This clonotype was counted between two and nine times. The CDR3 DNA reads as TGCGCCAGCAGCCACCCCGAAGGGGAGACCCAGTACTTC. Translated: CASSHPEGETQYF. The V call is TRBV4-1, the J call TRBJ2-5; D unclear. Trimming removed 3 bases from V and 5 bases from J, with 10 bases in between. CDR1 and CDR2 (germline): MGHRA, YSYEKL. CDR3 length equals 13 residues.

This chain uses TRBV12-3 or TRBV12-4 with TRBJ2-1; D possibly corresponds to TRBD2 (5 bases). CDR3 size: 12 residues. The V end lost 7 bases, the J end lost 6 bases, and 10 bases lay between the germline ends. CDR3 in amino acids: CASTELGNEQFF. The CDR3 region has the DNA TGTGCCAGCACCGAACTAGGCAATGAGCAGTTCTTC.

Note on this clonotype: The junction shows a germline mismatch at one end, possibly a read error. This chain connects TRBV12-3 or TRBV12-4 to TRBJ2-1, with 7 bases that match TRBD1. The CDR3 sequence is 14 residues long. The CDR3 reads CVSSLPRGSNEQFF. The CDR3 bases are TGTGTCAGCAGTTTACCCAGGGGGTCCAATGAGCAGTTCTTC.

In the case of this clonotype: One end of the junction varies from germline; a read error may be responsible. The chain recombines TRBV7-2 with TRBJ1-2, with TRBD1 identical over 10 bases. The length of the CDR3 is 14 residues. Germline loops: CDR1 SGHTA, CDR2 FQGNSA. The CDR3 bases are TGTGTCAGCAGCTGGGACAGGGGAAACTATGGCTACACCTTC. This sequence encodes CVSSWDRGNYGYTF.

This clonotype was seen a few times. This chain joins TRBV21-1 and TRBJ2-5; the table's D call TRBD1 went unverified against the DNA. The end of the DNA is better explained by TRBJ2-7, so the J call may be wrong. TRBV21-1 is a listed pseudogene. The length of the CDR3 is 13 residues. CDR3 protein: CASSKEGGREQYF. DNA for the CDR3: TGTGCCAGCAGCAAAGAAGGGGGGCGCGAGCAGTACTTC.

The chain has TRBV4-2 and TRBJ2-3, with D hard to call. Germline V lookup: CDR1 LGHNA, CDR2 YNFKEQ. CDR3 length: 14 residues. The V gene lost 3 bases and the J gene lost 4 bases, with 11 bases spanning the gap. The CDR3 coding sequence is TGTGCCAGCAGCCACCCCACCTCACCAGATACGCAGTATTTT. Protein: CASSHPTSPDTQYF.